This T cell receptor (beta chain) was retrieved from a study of spatial heterogeneity in lung cancer. Study as a whole: Combinations of a unique TCR and a UMI were tallied in raw reads, and on average each appeared more than ten times.

Time point meaning: sample taken at primary tumor resection. General study points: Counts of expanded alpha and beta TCRs within tumors tracked the tumor nonsynonymous mutation count.

TCRdb reanalysed the 5' RACE reads using MiXCR and keeps one entry per CDR3 protein. The table records some 6,500 distinct CDR3 sequences, around 15% of them present only once. The CDR3 runs 13 residues. Trimming cost V 6 bases and J 6 bases; bases outside gene matches: 11. Germline CDR1 DFQATT, CDR2 SNEGSKA (reference sequence). There are many counts of this clonotype. Its specificity is unknown. The sample in question was lung tumor tissue, obtained at surgery. The J gene is TRBJ2-7, the V gene TRBV20-1; 7 bases line up with TRBD1. This TCR came from a male donor with early-stage non-small cell lung cancer. This CDR3 reads CSAETGFSSEQYF. The CDR3 nucleotides are TGCAGTGCGGAGACAGGGTTCTCGTCCGAGCAGTACTTC.